The rows below give T cell receptor beta chains drawn from one sample of a study of cytomegalovirus exposure and HLA in healthy donors. Method: immunoSEQ multiplex PCR; TCRdb's copy keeps in-frame clones and lacks some. The table has about 160,000 clones, 65% to 80% seen once. The sample consisted of PBMCs. The receptors were sampled from a woman aged 40 to 50 in good health and CMV-seropositive. Each CDR3 is given with its conserved first and last residue. Each record gives: clone size, V gene, J gene, D gene, CDR3 protein, CDR3 DNA. The D gene is left open where the match is weak. A row's size may be missing; if present it is once, few, many or a size class.

NA,TRBV28,TRBJ1-2,NA,CASSLSRQVGNYGYTF,TGTGCCAGCAGTTTATCCCGACAGGTTGGGAACTATGGCTACACCTTC
NA,TRBV2,TRBJ2-2,TRBD1,CASSRDRVTGELFF,TGTGCCAGCAGCCGGGACAGGGTTACCGGGGAGCTGTTTTTT
NA,TRBV5-6,TRBJ1-1,NA,CASSFTVETEAFF,TGTGCCAGCAGCTTTACAGTAGAGACTGAAGCTTTCTTT
NA,TRBV2,TRBJ2-7,NA,CASSDTYEQYF,TGTGCCAGCAGTGATACCTACGAGCAGTACTTC
few,TRBV7-9,TRBJ1-1,NA,CSSSFAGDTEAFF,TGTTCCAGCAGCTTTGCAGGGGACACTGAAGCTTTCTTT
medium-sized,TRBV6-1,TRBJ1-1,TRBD1,CASSTPDRSAEAFF,TGTGCCAGCAGTACCCCGGACAGGAGCGCTGAAGCTTTCTTT
NA,TRBV2,TRBJ2-1,TRBD2,CASLRLAGGHEQFF,TGTGCCAGCCTCCGACTAGCGGGGGGGCATGAGCAGTTCTTC
NA,TRBV19,TRBJ1-1,TRBD1,CASIPENPRTGRNTEAFF,TGTGCCAGTATCCCCGAGAACCCTAGGACAGGGAGGAACACTGAAGCTTTCTTT
NA,TRBV7-9,TRBJ2-3,NA,CASSTGGPFTDTQYF,TGTGCCAGCAGCACCGGGGGACCTTTCACAGATACGCAGTATTTT
NA,TRBV4-1,TRBJ1-1,TRBD1,CASSHADRVSEAFF,TGCGCCAGCAGCCACGCAGACAGGGTATCAGAAGCTTTCTTT
NA,TRBV27,TRBJ2-6,NA,CASSPPLTSGANVLTF,TGTGCCAGCAGTCCCCCCCTAACTTCTGGGGCCAACGTCCTGACTTTC
NA,TRBV7-8,TRBJ2-5,TRBD2,CASSLVGGRETQYF,TGTGCCAGCAGCTTAGTCGGCGGGAGGGAGACCCAGTACTTC
NA,TRBV11-3,TRBJ2-1,NA,CASSLDQGNEQFF,TGTGCCAGCAGCTTAGATCAGGGCAATGAGCAGTTCTTC
NA,TRBV30,TRBJ2-6,NA,CAWSVRGGQSFSGANGLTF,TGTGCCTGGAGTGTACGGGGGGGACAGTCCTTCTCTGGGGCCAACGGCCTGACTTTC
NA,TRBV7-2,TRBJ1-2,TRBD1,CASSSGTGRGYTF,TGTGCCAGCAGCTCTGGGACAGGGAGGGGCTACACCTTC
few,TRBV5-6,TRBJ2-7,NA,CASSFGGLGRDEQYF,TGTGCCAGCAGCTTTGGGGGCCTGGGCCGGGACGAGCAGTACTTC
NA,TRBV11-1,TRBJ1-1,NA,CASSLGENTEAFF,TGTGCCAGCAGCTTAGGAGAGAACACTGAAGCTTTCTTT
NA,TRBV30,TRBJ1-5,NA,CAWSTTQSNQPQHF,TGTGCCTGGAGTACGACTCAGAGCAATCAGCCCCAGCATTTT
few,TRBV5-4,TRBJ2-2,TRBD2,CASSPGGLAPGELFF,TGTGCCAGCAGCCCAGGGGGACTAGCGCCCGGGGAGCTGTTTTTT
NA,TRBV7-3,TRBJ2-4,NA,CASSRGAKNIQYF,TGTGCCAGCAGCCGGGGAGCCAAAAACATTCAGTACTTC
NA,TRBV7-2,TRBJ2-1,TRBD1,CASSITGTANNEQFF,TGTGCCAGCAGCATAACCGGGACAGCGAACAATGAGCAGTTCTTC
NA,TRBV12-5,TRBJ1-1,NA,CASGYTVGATEAFF,TGTGCTAGTGGCTATACCGTTGGGGCCACTGAAGCTTTCTTT
few,TRBV2,TRBJ2-7,TRBD2,CASSEVRASSGGVYEQYF,TGTGCCAGCAGTGAAGTTCGCGCCTCAAGCGGGGGGGTCTACGAGCAGTACTTC
NA,TRBV11-2,TRBJ2-7,TRBD1,CASSLGTTGWSSYEQYF,TGTGCCAGCAGCTTAGGTACGACAGGGTGGAGCTCCTACGAGCAGTACTTC
NA,TRBV28,TRBJ1-5,NA,CASSLDDWGEAQPQHF,TGTGCCAGCAGTTTGGATGATTGGGGGGAGGCTCAGCCCCAGCATTTT
NA,TRBV30,TRBJ1-3,NA,CAWTAGNTIYF,TGTGCCTGGACTGCTGGAAACACCATATATTTT
NA,TRBV19,TRBJ2-3,TRBD2,CASSMGTSLDTQYF,TGTGCCAGTAGTATGGGGACTAGTTTAGATACGCAGTATTTT
NA,TRBV27,TRBJ2-3,NA,CASSLFGQRPQYF,TGTGCCAGCAGTTTATTCGGACAGAGGCCGCAGTATTTT
few,TRBV2,TRBJ2-2,TRBD2,CASRGLAGGRNTGELFF,TGTGCCAGCAGGGGACTAGCGGGGGGCCGGAACACCGGGGAGCTGTTTTTT
once,TRBV27,TRBJ2-7,TRBD1,CASSRQGYEQYF,TGTGCCAGCAGTAGACAGGGCTACGAGCAGTACTTC
NA,TRBV5-6,TRBJ2-2,TRBD2,CASSATPGGGLAGELFF,TGTGCCAGCAGCGCCACCCCGGGGGGGGGCCTTGCCGGGGAGCTGTTTTTT
once,TRBV2,TRBJ2-5,NA,CASSRGAQETQYF,TGTGCCAGCAGTCGGGGGGCCCAAGAGACCCAGTACTTC
NA,TRBV11-1,TRBJ2-3,NA,CASSLAGGRTQYF,TGTGCCAGCAGCTTAGCGGGGGGAAGGACGCAGTATTTT
NA,TRBV2,TRBJ2-3,TRBD2,CASSEYGSGGARDTQYF,TGTGCCAGCAGTGAATATGGTAGCGGGGGGGCAAGGGATACGCAGTATTTT
NA,TRBV12-5,TRBJ2-5,NA,CASGLIRETQYF,TGTGCTAGTGGTTTGATCAGGGAGACCCAGTACTTC
NA,TRBV7-2,TRBJ1-3,NA,CASSPLGGTSGNTIYF,TGTGCCAGCAGCCCCCTTGGGGGGACTTCTGGAAACACCATATATTTT
few,TRBV19,TRBJ1-2,NA,CASSIVEIPQRIGYTF,TGTGCCAGTAGTATAGTAGAAATCCCCCAGCGGATTGGCTACACCTTC
NA,TRBV18,TRBJ1-2,NA,CASSRPGGRTNYGYTF,TGTGCCAGCTCACGACCCGGAGGGAGAACTAACTATGGCTACACCTTC
NA,TRBV5-1,TRBJ1-1,NA,CASSFGGELNTEAFF,TGCGCCAGCAGCTTCGGCGGGGAACTGAACACTGAAGCTTTCTTT
NA,TRBV13,TRBJ1-1,TRBD1,CASRIDRVNTEAFF,TGCGCCAGCAGAATAGACAGGGTGAACACTGAAGCTTTCTTT
few,TRBV4-1,TRBJ2-3,NA,CASSQINLVSTDTQYF,TGCGCCAGCAGCCAAATTAACCTAGTGAGCACAGATACGCAGTATTTT
NA,TRBV5-1,TRBJ2-1,NA,CASSLSGSYNEQFF,TGCGCCAGCAGCTTGTCAGGCTCCTACAATGAGCAGTTCTTC
NA,TRBV9,TRBJ2-7,TRBD1,CASSGGIGDRVVQYF,TGTGCCAGCAGCGGCGGAATTGGGGACAGGGTGGTGCAGTACTTT
NA,TRBV7-2,TRBJ2-1,NA,CASSLPSNEQFF,TGTGCCAGCAGCTTACCCAGCAATGAGCAGTTCTTC
NA,TRBV19,TRBJ2-1,NA,CASAIITSSSYNEQFF,TGTGCCAGCGCGATCATAACCTCGAGCTCCTACAATGAGCAGTTCTTC
few,TRBV28,TRBJ1-4,TRBD1,CASNRGFANEKLFF,TGTGCCAGCAACAGGGGTTTCGCTAATGAAAAACTGTTTTTT
NA,TRBV7-9,TRBJ1-1,NA,CASSFSAVNTEAFF,TGTGCCAGCAGCTTTTCTGCGGTGAACACTGAAGCTTTCTTT
NA,TRBV2,TRBJ1-1,NA,CAGARLVHTEAFF,TGTGCCGGAGCGAGACTGGTACACACTGAAGCTTTCTTT
NA,TRBV19,TRBJ2-5,TRBD2,CASSPDWGGTQYF,TGTGCCAGTAGTCCAGACTGGGGGGGGACCCAGTACTTC
few,TRBV5-6,TRBJ1-2,TRBD1,CASSSETTGGNQGGYTF,TGTGCCAGCAGCTCTGAGACTACAGGGGGCAATCAAGGAGGCTACACCTTC
NA,TRBV30,TRBJ1-1,TRBD1,CACKTGEKAFF,TGTGCCTGCAAAACAGGGGAAAAAGCTTTCTTT
few,TRBV19,TRBJ1-4,NA,CASMRRGGEKLFF,TGTGCCAGTATGCGAAGAGGAGGCGAAAAACTGTTTTTT
NA,TRBV27,TRBJ2-2,TRBD2,CASSTLAETGELFF,TGTGCCAGCAGTACACTAGCGGAGACTGGGGAGCTGTTTTTT
NA,TRBV13,TRBJ1-2,TRBD1,CASSRMGTGTNYGYTF,TGTGCCAGCAGCCGAATGGGGACAGGGACCAACTATGGCTACACCTTC
NA,TRBV16,TRBJ1-6,NA,CASSQYVGPSSLHF,TGTGCCAGCAGCCAATACGTTGGGCCATCTTCCCTCCACTTT
NA,TRBV27,TRBJ1-1,TRBD1,CASRSTGRTEAFF,TGTGCCAGCAGATCGACAGGGCGCACTGAAGCTTTCTTT